The clone carrying this T cell receptor beta chain was seen a handful of times. Its cognate antigen is unknown. Germline V CDR1 and CDR2: LGHNA, YNFKEQ. Trimming shortened V by 0 bases and J by 7 bases, and 24 bases separated the two germline ends. This CDR3 contains 18 residues. This specimen belongs to a study of T-cell memory formation after mild COVID-19. At the level of the study: TCR clusters showed largely donor specificity.

Overall study findings and caveats: Memory cells collected pre-infection included some clones that later responded, suggesting cross-reactive memory joined.

5'RACE, which relied on constant-segment primers, yielded TCR alpha and TCR beta cDNA libraries carrying sample barcodes and UMIs. Each CDR3 protein is one row after TCRdb ran MiXCR on the 5' RACE reads. The data contain about 340,000 distinct CDR3 sequences, less than 20% of them singletons. The chain combines TRBV4-2 with TRBJ2-5, with D possibly being TRBD2 (6 bases). The sample consisted of PBMCs or a T cell subset sorted from them (not recorded which). The TCR originated in a man younger than 35 who had mild COVID-19 (a few samples of this study predate the infection). Cell type and time point are not known. CDR3 region: CASSQERVSGGSGWTQYF. CDR3 nucleotides: TGTGCCAGCAGCCAAGAGAGGGTCAGCGGAGGGTCGGGGTGGACCCAGTACTTC.